The next 10 T cell receptor beta chains were all read from a single sample in a study of T cell responses to AZD1222 COVID-19 vaccine. Produced via immunoSEQ multiplex PCR; TCRdb's table is partial and in-frame only. The sample consists of under 80,000 clones, 79% of them appearing once. The starting material was peripheral blood, obtained on day 0 of MenACWY control vaccination. These receptors all come from an adult in good health.

CDR3 in amino acids: CASSHELAGSGELFF. The CDR3 DNA follows: TGCGCCAGCAGCCATGAACTAGCGGGATCCGGGGAGCTGTTTTTT. V usage is TRBV4-3 and J usage is TRBJ2-2; 10 nucleotides line up with TRBD2. V trimming: 3 bases; J trimming: 6 bases; junction bases outside the gene matches: 4. This CDR3 region has 15 residues. Germline values: CDR1 LGHNA, CDR2 YSLEER.

This clone has a handful of counts. The chain uses TRBV7-9 and TRBJ1-2; TRBD1 might be the D (6 bases). Looked up from germline, CDR1 is SEHNR and CDR2 is FQNEAQ (reference sequence). Trimming took 6 bases from V and 8 from J, leaving 19 bases between them. The CDR3 sequence is 14 residues long. The CDR3 sequence is CASRTTAAGEGYTF. CDR3 in DNA: TGTGCCAGCAGAACCACCGCCGCAGGGGAAGGCTACACCTTC.

The rearrangement joins TRBV12-3 or TRBV12-4 to TRBJ1-2; no clear D gene. V lost 3 bases and J 6 bases, leaving 8 bases between the germline ends. This CDR3 region has 12 residues. The CDR3 here is CASSLNEDGYTF. CDR3 nucleotide sequence: TGTGCCAGCAGTTTGAACGAGGATGGCTACACCTTC.

The chain couples TRBV30 to TRBJ2-7; D is ambiguous. V shed 4 bases and J shed 7 bases, with 17 bases lying between them. This CDR3 contains 13 residues. CDR1 and CDR2 (germline): GTSNPN, SVGIG (reference sequence). The CDR3 sequence: CAWIRMGSMEQYF. The CDR3 nucleotides read TGTGCCTGGATTCGGATGGGGTCCATGGAGCAGTACTTC.

The CDR3 region is CASSLRETQYF. For the CDR3, the DNA is TGTGCCAGCAGTTTGAGGGAGACCCAGTACTTC. The chain has TRBV28 and TRBJ2-5; D is unclear. The CDR3 has 11 amino acids. Trimming cost V 3 bases and J 5 bases, with 4 bases left between them. Germline lookup yields CDR1 MDHEN and CDR2 SYDVKM.

This clone was detected only a few times. This chain joins TRBV5-4 and TRBJ1-2; 11 bases are shared with TRBD1. Germline values: CDR1 SGHNT, CDR2 YYREEE (reference sequence). The length of the CDR3 is 16 residues. Trimming cost V 4 bases and J 0 bases; bases outside gene matches: 5. The CDR3 DNA reads TGTGCCAGCAGCCTAGGACAGGGGGCCGCTAACTATGGCTACACCTTC. Translation: CASSLGQGAANYGYTF.

The chain has TRBV4-3 and TRBJ2-2; no clear D. V was clipped by 0 bases and J by 3 bases, with 8 bases between them. CDR1 is LGHNA and CDR2 is YSLEER in the germline V gene. This CDR3 has 15 residues. DNA of the CDR3: TGCGCCAGCAGCCAAGATGGGATACACACCGGGGAGCTGTTTTTT. Protein: CASSQDGIHTGELFF.

The CDR3 reads CASSPMGGDSYNEQFF. CDR3 DNA sequence: TGTGCCAGCAGCCCAATGGGGGGGGACTCCTACAATGAGCAGTTCTTC. The V call is TRBV5-5, the J call TRBJ2-1, with 7 positions matching TRBD2. V lost 4 bases to trimming and J lost 0 bases; unmatched junction nucleotides: 7. From germline, CDR1 is SGHKS and CDR2 YYEKEE (reference sequence). CDR3 length: 16 residues.

The chain combines TRBV28 with TRBJ1-6; D gene ambiguous. The length of the CDR3 is 16 residues. The germline CDR1 and CDR2 sequences are MDHEN and SYDVKM. V was clipped by 6 bases and J by 0 bases, with 12 bases between them. The CDR3 sequence is CASRMDLSSYNSPLHF. In DNA form, the CDR3 reads TGTGCCAGCAGGATGGACCTGTCCTCCTATAATTCACCCCTCCACTTT.

The V call is TRBV28, the J call TRBJ1-4; TRBD1 aligns across 7 bases. This CDR3 spans 13 amino acids. The ends lost 6 bases at V and 7 bases at J; junction bases unmatched: 5. CDR1 is MDHEN, CDR2 SYDVKM, per germline. The CDR3 bases are TGTGCCAGCAGCGACAGGGCGGCTGAAAAACTGTTTTTT. The encoded protein is CASSDRAAEKLFF.